The 27 T cell receptor beta chains below come from one sample, sequenced in a study of blood T cell repertoires in COVID-19. TCRdb's table, derived via immunoSEQ multiplex PCR, lists solely in-frame clones and lacks some. The sample has around 100,000 clones; approximately 80% are singletons. Sequenced: peripheral blood. These receptors were taken from a human donor in a cohort sampled during active COVID-19.

The chain combines TRBV9 with TRBJ2-2, with 14 bases identical to TRBD2. CDR3 size: 16 residues. The V gene end was trimmed by 4 bases and the J gene end by 6 bases; junction bases not matched to a gene: 5. Germline-derived CDR1 and CDR2 are SGDLS and YYNGEE. This CDR3 reads CASSPRLAGGAGELFF. CDR3 in DNA: TGTGCCAGCAGCCCCAGACTAGCGGGAGGGGCCGGGGAGCTGTTTTTT.

The CDR3 DNA reads TGTGCCAGCAGCGGACGGAAAACCGGGACTAGCGGCGAGCAGTACTTC. This translates into CASSGRKTGTSGEQYF. The chain has TRBV5-6 and TRBJ2-7; 11 nucleotides line up with TRBD2. V gave up 4 bases and J gave up 6 bases; unmatched junction bases: 12. The germline CDR1 and CDR2 sequences are SGHDT and YYEEEE. The CDR3 length is 16 residues.

The chain recombines TRBV18 with TRBJ1-2; TRBD1 matches 10 bases. Trimming at V came to 8 bases and at J to 8 bases, leaving 5 bases not matched to a gene. The CDR3 spans 12 residues. The germline V gene encodes CDR1 KGHSH and CDR2 LQKENI. The chain's CDR3 is CASEGQGLGYTF. CDR3 in DNA: TGTGCCAGCGAGGGACAGGGGCTCGGCTACACCTTC.

The CDR3 DNA follows: TGTGCCAGCAGTTTACAGGGCCTCAGTGAGCAGTTCTTC. Its translation is CASSLQGLSEQFF. The chain has TRBV14 and TRBJ2-1, with D possibly matching TRBD1 (6 bases). Between the trimmed V and J ends, which lost 6 bases and 9 bases, there was a span of 15 bases. The CDR3 length is 13 residues. Per the germline V gene, CDR1 is SGHDN and CDR2 is FVKESK.

The V call is TRBV28, the J call TRBJ2-2, with 9 nucleotides matching TRBD2. V was clipped by 11 bases and J by 4 bases; unmatched bases: 5. CDR1 and CDR2 (germline): MDHEN, SYDVKM. The CDR3 length is 13 residues. The CDR3 loop reads CAGSGSGTGELFF. In DNA form, the CDR3 reads TGTGCCGGTAGCGGGAGTGGCACCGGGGAGCTGTTTTTT.

The V call is TRBV27, the J call TRBJ2-3; TRBD2 aligns across 9 bases. The CDR3 loop spans 18 amino acids. Unmatched junction bases numbered 12, after V lost 2 bases and J lost 3 bases. Germline V gives CDR1 MNHEY, CDR2 SMNVEV (reference sequence). The CDR3 reads CASSLVSGRLVRTDTQYF. The CDR3 region has the DNA TGTGCCAGCAGTTTAGTGAGCGGGAGGCTGGTGCGGACAGATACGCAGTATTTT.

The J gene is TRBJ1-5, the V gene TRBV7-8; TRBD1 aligns across 9 bases. The V and J ends lost 5 bases and 0 bases, in that order; junction bases with no gene match: 8. The CDR3 runs 17 residues. The germline V gene has CDR1 SGHVS and CDR2 FQNEAQ. The CDR3 sequence: CASSRYRGPGSNQPQHF. The CDR3 DNA reads as TGTGCCAGCAGCCGATACAGGGGGCCGGGTAGCAATCAGCCCCAGCATTTT.

This chain uses TRBV12-3 or TRBV12-4 with TRBJ1-2; D gene ambiguous. V was cut by 4 bases and J by 8 bases, with 14 bases left in between. CDR3 size: 13 residues. CDR3 amino acids: CASSSYGAGGYTF. In DNA, the CDR3 is TGTGCCAGCAGTTCCTATGGAGCGGGCGGCTACACCTTC.

This chain joins TRBV5-1 and TRBJ2-2, with 7 bases matching TRBD1. Germline V gives CDR1 SGHRS, CDR2 YFSETQ. The CDR3 has 16 amino acids. V lost 3 bases to trimming and J lost 8 bases; unmatched junction nucleotides: 13. Here the CDR3 DNA reads TGCGCCAGCAGCTCTCAGATGGGACAGATTTCGGGGGAGCTGTTTTTT. Protein product: CASSSQMGQISGELFF.

The chain links TRBV11-2 to TRBJ1-4; possible D gene TRBD1, 6 bases. This CDR3 has 13 residues. The germline V and J ends were trimmed by 4 bases and 8 bases, with 11 bases remaining between them. Germline CDR1 reads SGHAT; CDR2 reads FQNNGV. DNA of the CDR3: TGTGCCAGCAGCTCCTGGACAGACGAAAAACTGTTTTTT. Its translation: CASSSWTDEKLFF.

The chain uses TRBV5-1 and TRBJ2-5; tentative D call: TRBD1 (6 bases). The CDR3 spans 13 residues. The V end was cut by 2 bases, the J end by 1 base, with 6 bases between. Germline V gives CDR1 SGHRS, CDR2 YFSETQ. CDR3 bases: TGCGCCAGCAGCTTAGGGGGCCAAGAGACCCAGTACTTC. Its protein is CASSLGGQETQYF.

CDR3 coding DNA: TGTGCCAGCAGCTCGACAGGGTTTGATGGCTACACCTTC. Protein: CASSSTGFDGYTF. V is TRBV7-9 and J is TRBJ1-2; TRBD1 aligns across 7 bases. The V gene's germline CDR1 is SEHNR and CDR2 FQNEAQ (reference sequence). The junction had 5 bases not matched to a gene; V was cut back by 4 bases and J by 6 bases. This CDR3 contains 13 residues.

The rearrangement links TRBV10-2 to TRBJ2-3; 9 positions agree with TRBD1. CDR1 is WSHSY, CDR2 SAAADI, per germline. Trimming removed 2 bases from V and 1 base from J; junction bases left unmatched: 7. CDR3 length: 17 amino acids. The CDR3 DNA is TGCGCCAGCAGTGAGGCCCGTCGGACAGGGGGCACAGATACGCAGTATTTT. This codes for CASSEARRTGGTDTQYF.

This clone was detected only a few times. The chain combines TRBV7-2 with TRBJ2-3; TRBD2 might be the D (5 bases). With 6 bases removed from V and 3 bases from J, the gap between germline ends came to 10 bases. This CDR3 has 13 residues. Germline V gene sequence: CDR1 SGHTA, CDR2 FQGNSA. CDR3 DNA: TGTGCCAGCAGATTGACGGGGACAGATACGCAGTATTTT. Its translation is CASRLTGTDTQYF.

The chain is built from TRBV7-8 and TRBJ1-4, with 8 bases that match TRBD1. V lost 1 base to trimming and J lost 12 bases; unmatched junction nucleotides: 4. The CDR3 length is 13 residues. In germline, CDR1 is SGHVS, CDR2 FQNEAQ. CDR3 loop: CASSLVATGELFF. The CDR3 nucleotides read TGTGCCAGCAGCTTAGTTGCGACAGGGGAACTGTTTTTT.

The table lists this clone with a few counts. The chain recombines TRBV7-9 with TRBJ1-1; 7 positions match TRBD1. Germline trimming cut 4 bases from V and 2 bases from J; bases unmatched to any gene: 4. In germline, CDR1 is SEHNR, CDR2 FQNEAQ (reference sequence). The CDR3 covers 14 residues. The CDR3 region has the DNA TGTGCCAGCAGCTCTAAGGGGGCCAACACTGAAGCTTTCTTT. Its translation: CASSSKGANTEAFF. The variable domain in full, with the rest retrieved from reference TRBV7-9 and TRBJ1-1, is DTGVSQNPRHKITKRGQNVTFRCDPISEHNRLYWYRQTLGQGPEFLTYFQNEAQLEKSRLLSDRFSAERPKGSFSTLEIQRTEQGDSAMYLCASSSKGANTEAFFGQGTRLTVV.

CDR3 DNA: TGTGCCAGCAGTTTGAACAGGAGAACCTACGAGCAGTACTTC. Amino acids: CASSLNRRTYEQYF. The J gene is TRBJ2-7, the V gene TRBV27, with D perhaps matching TRBD1 (5 bases). Trimming removed 3 bases from V and 2 bases from J, with 11 bases in between. The CDR3 totals 14 residues. CDR1 MNHEY and CDR2 SMNVEV come from the germline V gene (reference sequence).

The rearrangement joins TRBV5-1 to TRBJ2-5; the match to TRBD2 covers 7 bases. The germline V gene encodes CDR1 SGHRS and CDR2 YFSETQ. With V trimmed by 4 bases and J by 4 bases, 4 bases remained unmatched. The CDR3 sequence is 13 residues long. The chain's CDR3 is CASSPAGLETQYF. For the CDR3, the DNA is TGCGCCAGCAGCCCAGCGGGGTTAGAGACCCAGTACTTC. Based on the CDR3 plus reference TRBV5-1 and TRBJ2-5, the full variable domain is KAGVTQTPRYLIKTRGQQVTLSCSPISGHRSVSWYQQTPGQGLQFLFEYFSETQRNKGNFPGRFSGRQFSNSRSEMNVSTLELGDSALYLCASSPAGLETQYFGPGTRLLVL.

The gene calls are TRBV15 and TRBJ2-1; D unresolved. From germline, CDR1 is LNHNV and CDR2 YYDKDF (reference sequence). This CDR3 has 17 amino acids. V was shortened by 4 bases and J by 5 bases, with 21 bases between the two germline ends. The CDR3 sequence is CATSTISHRLRNNEQFF. DNA of the CDR3: TGTGCCACCAGCACTATATCCCACCGCTTAAGAAACAATGAGCAGTTCTTC.

This clone was recorded once. The chain carries TRBV7-2 and TRBJ2-1, with 15 bases matching TRBD2. The J segment lost 9 bases and the V segment lost 4 bases, leaving 4 bases of the junction unmatched. This CDR3 is built from 15 residues. Germline-derived CDR1 and CDR2 are SGHTA and FQGNSA. CDR3 region: CASSWTSGGASEQFF. CDR3 DNA: TGTGCCAGCAGCTGGACTAGCGGGGGGGCTAGTGAGCAGTTCTTC. Complete variable domain (other parts from reference TRBV7-2 and TRBJ2-1): GAGVSQSPSNKVTEKGKDVELRCDPISGHTALYWYRQSLGQGLEFLIYFQGNSAPDKSGLPSDRFSAERTGGSVSTLTIQRTQQEDSAVYLCASSWTSGGASEQFFGPGTRLTVL.

The chain couples TRBV2 to TRBJ1-2, with 8 bases that match TRBD1. The CDR3 loop spans 15 amino acids. CDR1 is SNHLY and CDR2 is FYNNEI in the germline V gene. Losses at the gene ends were 3 bases for V and 4 bases for J; bases not matched to a gene: 7. CDR3 coding DNA: TGTGCCAGCAGTGACCTTGGGACAGGCAGCTATGGCTACACCTTC. Protein: CASSDLGTGSYGYTF.

The rearrangement uses TRBV2 and TRBJ2-2, with 7 bases fitting TRBD2. Germline lookup yields CDR1 SNHLY and CDR2 FYNNEI. This CDR3 is 15 amino acids long. Trimming removed 5 bases from V and 6 bases from J; junction bases left unmatched: 9. CDR3 in amino acids: CASSSTSNSPGELFF. In DNA, the CDR3 is TGTGCCAGCAGTTCGACTAGCAATAGTCCCGGGGAGCTGTTTTTT.

Only one count was recorded for this clone. The chain uses TRBV28 and TRBJ2-1, with 7 bases identical to TRBD2. The CDR3 runs to 15 residues. V was clipped by 3 bases and J by 3 bases; unmatched bases: 5. The V gene's germline CDR1 is MDHEN and CDR2 SYDVKM. CDR3 sequence (DNA): TGTGCCAGCAGTTTGCAGCGGGACCTCTACAATGAGCAGTTCTTC. Protein product: CASSLQRDLYNEQFF.

The chain is built from TRBV11-3 and TRBJ2-7; 12 bases fit TRBD2. This CDR3 has 15 residues. The germline CDR1 and CDR2 sequences are SGHNT and YENEEA. V dropped 1 base and J dropped 5; count of bases not matched to a gene: 3. CDR3 protein: CASSLGRLAGDEQYF. The CDR3 DNA follows: TGTGCCAGCAGCTTAGGCAGACTAGCGGGAGACGAGCAGTACTTC.

The chain links TRBV19 to TRBJ1-4; D not resolved. The germline CDR1 and CDR2 sequences are LNHDA and SQIVND (reference sequence). The CDR3 has 15 amino acids. Trimming cost V 0 bases and J 5 bases, with 10 bases left between them. CDR3 protein: CASSIDQSGNEKLFF. DNA of the CDR3: TGTGCCAGTAGTATAGACCAGTCGGGGAATGAAAAACTGTTTTTT.

The V and J genes are TRBV7-2 and TRBJ2-7; D is undetermined. Germline-derived CDR1 and CDR2 are SGHTA and FQGNSA. The CDR3 totals 12 residues. The ends were cut back, 5 bases at V and 0 bases at J, with 5 bases in the middle. The DNA for the CDR3 is TGTGCCAGCAGCGCCAGCTCCTACGAGCAGTACTTC. Encoded protein: CASSASSYEQYF.

J is TRBJ1-3 and V is TRBV4-1; D ambiguous. V was trimmed by 0 bases and J by 0 bases, leaving 12 bases between them. The CDR3 is 17 amino acids. CDR1 is MGHRA and CDR2 is YSYEKL in the germline V gene. The CDR3 nucleotides are TGCGCCAGCAGCCAAGATGGAACCAGACTCTCTGGAAACACCATATATTTT. Translation: CASSQDGTRLSGNTIYF.